This TCR beta chain stems from a study of cytomegalovirus exposure and HLA in healthy donors. Worth noting for this clone: Antigen specificity is unknown.

Primers for the PCR totalled 60 Vbeta and 13 Jbeta. Profiled with immunoSEQ multiplex PCR; TCRdb holds only in-frame clones, not every one. The sample table sets out about 67,000 clones. The CDR3 contains 17 residues. Losses at the gene ends were 6 bases for V and 6 bases for J; bases not matched to a gene: 14. The germline gives CDR1 LNHDA, CDR2 SQIVND (reference sequence). Study results and limitations: A later analysis found that most CMV-associated TCR beta chains appeared HLA-restricted. In a later analysis, at a false discovery rate of 0.05, about 16,000 TCR beta sequences matched HLA alleles. The authors listed about 170 TCR beta chains as cytomegalovirus-associated.

The sample comprised PBMCs. The chain carries TRBV19 and TRBJ1-4; 9 positions agree with TRBD1. This receptor was obtained from a woman aged 25-40 years in good health and CMV-seronegative. In DNA form, the CDR3 reads TGTGCCAGTAGCCCGAACCCCCACAGGGGGCGGGATGAAAAACTGTTTTTT. Residues: CASSPNPHRGRDEKLFF.